This is a list of T cell receptor beta chains from one sample in a study of cytomegalovirus exposure and HLA in healthy donors. Measured with immunoSEQ multiplex PCR; TCRdb has only the in-frame clones, and not every one. This sample has some 200,000 clones, with roughly four fifths found just once. The specimen was PBMCs. The receptors here all came from a girl aged 2 to 10 in good health and CMV-seronegative. CDR3s include the opening cysteine and the closing phenylalanine or tryptophan. Fields, in order: clone size, CDR3 length, V gene, J gene, D gene, CDR3 DNA, CDR3 protein. A D gene is named only where the DNA matches it firmly. Clone size is not always given. Where it is, it says once, few, many or a class for expanded clones.

>-|12|TRBV7-6|TRBJ2-7|TRBD1
TGTGCCAGCAGCCAGGGGGACTACGAGCAGTACTTC
CASSQGDYEQYF
>-|13|TRBV6-4|TRBJ1-1|-
TGTGCCAGCAGTGCCGTTATGAACACTGAAGCTTTCTTT
CASSAVMNTEAFF
>-|16|TRBV6-6|TRBJ2-5|TRBD2
TGTGCCAGCAGTTCGGCTAGCGGGATTGGCGCGGAGACCCAGTACTTC
CASSSASGIGAETQYF
>-|14|TRBV9|TRBJ2-2|-
TGTGCCAGCAGCGTAGCTACGAGGGCCGGGGAGCTGTTTTTT
CASSVATRAGELFF
>-|14|TRBV19|TRBJ1-1|TRBD1
TGTGCCAGCCGTATGGAGGGGGCAAGAACTGAAGCTTTCTTT
CASRMEGARTEAFF
>once|13|TRBV19|TRBJ2-1|-
TGTGCCAGTAGTATGGGGGGGGCAGATGAGCAGTTCTTC
CASSMGGADEQFF
>-|13|TRBV7-9|TRBJ1-2|-
TGTGCCAGCAGTAAGCCAGGGCCCGATGGCTACACCTTC
CASSKPGPDGYTF
>-|15|TRBV7-9|TRBJ1-5|-
TGTGCCAGCGAGTCCGGCGGGGAGAGCAATCAGCCCCAGCATTTT
CASESGGESNQPQHF
>-|15|TRBV5-5|TRBJ1-1|TRBD1
TGTGCCAGCAGCTTGGTTGCAGGGGGCACCACTGAAGCTTTCTTT
CASSLVAGGTTEAFF
>-|17|TRBV21-1|TRBJ2-7|-
TGTGCCAGCAGCGAAAAAGCAGAGGGAGGGCTCTACGACGAGCAGTACTTC
CASSEKAEGGLYDEQYF
>once|10|TRBV29-1|TRBJ2-1|-
TGCAGCGTTACTAACAATGAGCAGTTCTTC
CSVTNNEQFF
>-|15|TRBV7-2|TRBJ2-2|TRBD1
TGTGCCAGCAGCTGGGGACAGGGACTAACCGGGGAGCTGTTTTTT
CASSWGQGLTGELFF
>-|16|TRBV7-8|TRBJ1-2|TRBD1
TGTGCCAGCAGCTTAGTGGGGCGTCAGGGGGTTATTGGCTACACCTTC
CASSLVGRQGVIGYTF
>-|17|TRBV2|TRBJ1-1|TRBD1
TGTGCCAGCAGTCCGACAATTTACCGGGACAGGGGGACTGAAGCTTTCTTT
CASSPTIYRDRGTEAFF
>-|14|TRBV13|TRBJ1-2|-
TGTGCCAGCAGCGCGGGACGGGGAGTCTATGGCTACACCTTC
CASSAGRGVYGYTF
>-|13|TRBV2|TRBJ2-7|-
TGTGCCAGCAGTGAAGGGACAGCCCCCCAGGAGTACTTC
CASSEGTAPQEYF
>-|13|TRBV7-9|TRBJ1-2|-
TGTTCCAGCAGCGCCCGGGGTAGCTATGGCTACACCTTC
CSSSARGSYGYTF
>once|14|TRBV4-1|TRBJ2-7|-
TGCGCCAGCAGCCCGGGAGACTCTTCCTACGAGCAGTACTTC
CASSPGDSSYEQYF
>once|16|TRBV5-1|TRBJ2-2|-
TGCGCCAGCACCCTATACAGAAAAAGTGGGACCGGGGAGCTGTTTTTT
CASTLYRKSGTGELFF
>-|14|TRBV2|TRBJ2-5|TRBD1
TGTGCCAGCAGGACAGGGGGCGCGGGAGAGACCCAGTACTTC
CASRTGGAGETQYF
>-|16|TRBV15|TRBJ1-5|TRBD1
TGTGCCACCAGCAGATTACCCGGGACAGCAAATCAGCCCCAGCATTTT
CATSRLPGTANQPQHF
>-|16|TRBV11-2|TRBJ2-1|-
TGTGCCAGCAGCTTAGGACTTAACCTGGCTTACAATGAGCAGTTCTTC
CASSLGLNLAYNEQFF
>-|16|TRBV4-1|TRBJ1-2|-
TGCGCCAGCAGCCAAGATGGGGCTCTCTCAGGCTATGGCTACACCTTC
CASSQDGALSGYGYTF
>-|15|TRBV9|TRBJ2-5|-
TGTGCCAGCAGCGTAGACAGGGAGTACCAAGAGACCCAGTACTTC
CASSVDREYQETQYF
>-|11|TRBV20-1|TRBJ1-1|-
TGCAGTGCTACAGGGAACACTGAAGCTTTCTTT
CSATGNTEAFF
>-|16|TRBV5-1|TRBJ2-1|TRBD2
TGCGCCAGCAGCTTGGGACTAGCGGGAAACTACAATGAGCAGTTCTTC
CASSLGLAGNYNEQFF
>-|15|TRBV5-1|TRBJ1-4|-
TGCGCCAGCAGCTTAAGTGCGGATGCCAATGAAAAACTGTTTTTT
CASSLSADANEKLFF
>-|14|TRBV5-6|TRBJ1-3|-
TGTGCCAGCAGCCCTACAGGGACTGGAAACACCATATATTTT
CASSPTGTGNTIYF
>-|13|TRBV6-5|TRBJ2-5|-
TGTGCCAGCAGTTATCAGGGCCAAGAGACCCAGTACTTC
CASSYQGQETQYF
>-|14|TRBV5-1|TRBJ1-1|-
TGCGCCAGCAGCTTGGAGTTTGGAACGGGTGAAGCTTTCTTT
CASSLEFGTGEAFF
>-|16|TRBV5-1|TRBJ2-1|TRBD2
TGCGCCAGCAGCTTGGCCCTAAGACTAGCGAACAATGAGCAGTTCTTC
CASSLALRLANNEQFF
>-|14|TRBV2|TRBJ2-5|-
TGTGCCAGCAGTGAAAGCAGAGCGGCAGAGACCCAGTACTTC
CASSESRAAETQYF
>-|13|TRBV27|TRBJ2-2|-
TGTGCCAGCAGTCCCATAGACACCGGGGAGCTGTTTTTT
CASSPIDTGELFF
>once|15|TRBV4-1|TRBJ1-5|-
TGCGCCAGCAGCCAAGATCCAGGGGGCAATCAGCCCCAGCATTTT
CASSQDPGGNQPQHF
>-|12|TRBV29-1|TRBJ1-1|TRBD1
TGCAGCGGTCGGGACAGGGACACTGAAGCTTTCTTT
CSGRDRDTEAFF
>-|14|TRBV4-2|TRBJ2-3|-
TGTGCCAGCAGCCAAGAGAGGTCTTCAGATACGCAGTATTTT
CASSQERSSDTQYF
>-|15|TRBV2|TRBJ1-1|TRBD1
TGTGCCAGCAGCCAACTGAGGACAGGGAACACTGAAGCTTTCTTT
CASSQLRTGNTEAFF
>few|12|TRBV6-1|TRBJ2-7|-
TGTGCCAGCAGTGAGTCCGTATACGAGCAGTACTTC
CASSESVYEQYF
>few|15|TRBV19|TRBJ2-1|TRBD2
TGTGCCAGTAGCCGAACTAGCGACTCCTACAATGAGCAGTTCTTC
CASSRTSDSYNEQFF
>-|13|TRBV18|TRBJ1-2|-
TGTGCCAGCTCCCCGCCAGGCGCCTATGGCTACACCTTC
CASSPPGAYGYTF